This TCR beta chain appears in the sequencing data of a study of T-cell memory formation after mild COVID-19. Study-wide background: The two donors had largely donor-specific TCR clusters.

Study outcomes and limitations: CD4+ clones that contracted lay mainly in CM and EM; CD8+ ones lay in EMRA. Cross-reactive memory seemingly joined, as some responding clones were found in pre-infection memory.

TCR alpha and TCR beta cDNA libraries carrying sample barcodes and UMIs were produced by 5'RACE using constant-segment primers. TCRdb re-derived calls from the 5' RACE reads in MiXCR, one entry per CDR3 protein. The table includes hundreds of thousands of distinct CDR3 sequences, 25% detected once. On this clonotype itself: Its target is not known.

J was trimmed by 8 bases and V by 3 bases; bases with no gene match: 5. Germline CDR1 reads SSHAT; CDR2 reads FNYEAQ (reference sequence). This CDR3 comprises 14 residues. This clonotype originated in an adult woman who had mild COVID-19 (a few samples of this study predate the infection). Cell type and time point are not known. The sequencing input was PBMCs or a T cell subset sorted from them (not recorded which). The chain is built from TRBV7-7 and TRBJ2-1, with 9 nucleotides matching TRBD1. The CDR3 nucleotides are TGTGCCAGCAGCTTGGACAGGGGTCGCGATGAGCAGTTCTTC. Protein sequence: CASSLDRGRDEQFF.